Shown below are 25 T cell receptor beta chains from a single sample sequenced in a study of T-cell reconstitution after alpha-beta-depleted transplantation in children (dated by TCRdb to about 2016). The intended sense of this specimen's treatment or condition label: allogeneic hematopoietic cell transplantation with graft depleted of TCRalphabeta T cells and CD19 B cells. Libraries were built with PCR. The run used an Illumina HiSeq 2500. Molecular barcoding was employed in the preparation of TCR libraries, with unique molecular identifiers being used to normalize TCRbeta repertoire quantification. TCRdb took the public reads, trimmed them with fastp at Q25, ran MiXCR for clone calling and kept in-frame beta chains. Entries that share a CDR3 protein sequence are merged under the most common genes and DNA. The sample table records hundreds of thousands of distinct CDR3 sequences; 10% to 15% of these occur just once. The ten biggest clones cover about 2% of the sample.

Sequenced material: PBMCs, mostly from graft donor cells, taken 360 days after TCRalphabeta/CD19-depleted stem cell transplant. These receptor sequences come from a male patient younger than 18 who had a stem cell transplant for acute myeloid leukemia, so the T cells may come from the graft donor.

There are a few counts of this clonotype. Written as DNA, the CDR3 is TGCAGTGCTCCGGACAGGGGGCACGAGACCCAGTACTTC. This gives the protein CSAPDRGHETQYF. The J gene is TRBJ2-5, the V gene TRBV20-1, with 11 bases aligning to TRBD1. Germline V gives CDR1 DFQATT, CDR2 SNEGSKA (reference sequence). V shed 5 bases and J 5 bases; nucleotides not matched to a gene: 4. The CDR3 loop spans 13 amino acids.

This clonotype was found a few times. This chain connects TRBV27 to TRBJ1-1, with 9 bases that match TRBD1. The CDR3 has 14 residues. V gave up 4 bases and J gave up 3 bases; unmatched junction bases: 3. Germline V gene lookup returns CDR1 MNHEY and CDR2 SMNVEV (reference sequence). The CDR3 loop reads CASSSRTGDTEAFF. CDR3 nucleotides: TGTGCCAGCAGTTCGCGGACAGGGGACACTGAAGCTTTCTTT.

This clonotype showed up just a few times. The chain has TRBV28 and TRBJ2-1, with D maybe TRBD2 (6 bases). The V gene's germline CDR1 is MDHEN and CDR2 SYDVKM. The CDR3 totals 17 residues. Deletions cut 1 base from V and 0 bases from J, with 13 bases between. The CDR3 loop reads CASSLFPGASSYNEQFF. The DNA for the CDR3 is TGTGCCAGCAGTTTATTTCCGGGAGCAAGCTCCTACAATGAGCAGTTCTTC.

The gene calls are TRBV20-1 and TRBJ2-2; weak D call: TRBD2 (5 bases). The ends were cut back, 0 bases at V and 4 bases at J, with 15 bases in the middle. Germline loops: CDR1 DFQATT, CDR2 SNEGSKA (reference sequence). CDR3 length: 16 amino acids. The CDR3 nucleotides are TGCAGTGCTAGAGAAGCGGACTGGCGGGTCACCGGGGAGCTGTTTTTT. Protein: CSAREADWRVTGELFF.

Only a few counts were recorded for this clonotype. The chain employs TRBV12-3 or TRBV12-4 and TRBJ1-2; D is undetermined. This CDR3 comprises 15 residues. Trimming stripped 6 bases from V and 0 bases from J, with 14 bases between. The DNA of the CDR3 is TGTGCCAGCAGCCGAACAGCCAGCCCTAACTATGGCTACACCTTC. Protein product: CASSRTASPNYGYTF.

At least ten counts were recorded for this clonotype. The chain links TRBV29-1 to TRBJ2-1; perhaps TRBD1 as D (5 bases). The CDR3 runs 15 residues. V lost 6 bases to trimming and J lost 0 bases, with 15 bases between them. The germline V gene has CDR1 SQVTM and CDR2 ANQGSEA. The CDR3 loop is CSVATAPSSYNEQFF. The CDR3 nucleotides are TGCAGCGTAGCGACAGCCCCGAGCTCCTACAATGAGCAGTTCTTC.

The chain links TRBV9 to TRBJ2-1, with D tentatively TRBD2 (5 bases). With 7 bases removed from V and 4 bases from J, the gap between germline ends came to 18 bases. This CDR3 region has 15 residues. CDR1 is SGDLS and CDR2 is YYNGEE in the germline V gene. The CDR3 here is CASGARSGIYNEQFF. The CDR3 nucleotides read TGTGCCAGCGGAGCTCGGTCGGGGATTTACAATGAGCAGTTCTTC.

This clonotype was observed at least ten times. V usage is TRBV28 and J usage is TRBJ2-4; TRBD1 is a possible D gene (6 bases). This CDR3 has 16 residues. Germline V CDR1 and CDR2: MDHEN, SYDVKM. Trimming left V 2 bases short and J 0 bases short, with 11 bases between. In DNA, the CDR3 is TGTGCCAGCAGTTTACAGGGGAATGTAGCCAAAAACATTCAGTACTTC. The encoded protein is CASSLQGNVAKNIQYF.

The V call is TRBV3-1, the J call TRBJ2-7, with TRBD1 matching 7 bases. V shed 3 bases, J shed 0 bases, and the junction held 8 bases outside the gene matches. The CDR3 loop spans 16 amino acids. Germline-derived CDR1 and CDR2 are LGHDT and YNNKEL (reference sequence). CDR3 amino acids: CASSHTGATLSYEQYF. The CDR3 region has the DNA TGTGCCAGCAGCCACACAGGGGCCACACTCTCCTACGAGCAGTACTTC.

In the case of this clonotype: Germline is not matched at one junction end, which may reflect a read error. The chain joins TRBV6-1 to TRBJ2-7; no clear D gene. CDR1 is MNHNS, CDR2 SASEGT, per germline. The CDR3 has 13 residues. CDR3 loop: CASSPGRHYEQHF. The CDR3 DNA is TGTGCCAGCAGCCCCGGGCGGCACTACGAGCAGCACTTC.

This clonotype was seen a handful of times. The genes are TRBV4-2 and TRBJ2-2; tentatively, D is TRBD2 (6 bases). CDR1 is LGHNA and CDR2 is YNFKEQ in the germline V gene. CDR3 length: 16 residues. Trimming cost V 0 bases and J 7 bases, with 15 bases left between them. For the CDR3, the DNA is TGTGCCAGCAGCCAAGATTGGGAACTAGCAGGCGGGGAGCTGTTTTTT. Protein: CASSQDWELAGGELFF.

This clonotype was detected a few times. The V gene is TRBV28, the J gene TRBJ2-7; TRBD1 might be the D (6 bases). V shed 3 bases and J shed 10 bases, with 13 bases lying between them. CDR3 size: 12 residues. Per germline, CDR1 MDHEN and CDR2 SYDVKM. For the CDR3, the DNA is TGTGCCAGCAGTTTGGTACAGGGCCAACAGTACTTC. Its protein product is CASSLVQGQQYF.

This clonotype was seen a handful of times. The V call is TRBV20-1, the J call TRBJ1-2; D unclear. The V gene lost 1 base and the J gene lost 2 bases, with 11 bases spanning the gap. The CDR3 is 14 amino acids. Germline V lookup: CDR1 DFQATT, CDR2 SNEGSKA (reference sequence). The CDR3 protein is CSARAWTVNYGYTF. The CDR3 nucleotides read TGCAGTGCTAGAGCTTGGACCGTGAACTATGGCTACACCTTC.

This clonotype was recorded a few times. The rearrangement links TRBV6-2 or TRBV6-3 to TRBJ2-2; 7 bases are shared with TRBD1. This CDR3 comprises 15 residues. In germline, CDR1 is MNHEY, CDR2 SVGEGT. Trimming cost V 7 bases and J 1 base; bases outside gene matches: 6. CDR3 loop: CASTIDRENTGELFF. The CDR3 DNA reads as TGTGCCAGCACCATCGACAGGGAGAACACCGGGGAGCTGTTTTTT.

The chain uses TRBV12-3 or TRBV12-4 and TRBJ2-1; D might be TRBD1 (5 bases). The V end was cut by 1 base, the J end by 10 bases, with 14 bases between. This CDR3 spans 14 amino acids. This CDR3 is CASSLGAGIGEQFF. DNA of the CDR3: TGTGCCAGCAGTTTAGGGGCAGGGATAGGGGAGCAGTTCTTC.

The V and J genes are TRBV20-1 and TRBJ2-5; D is uncertain. Germline CDR1 DFQATT, CDR2 SNEGSKA (reference sequence). V dropped 6 bases and J dropped 5 bases, with 10 bases sitting between them. CDR3 size: 11 residues. The CDR3 bases are TGCAGTGCCCATAGGGTGGAGACCCAGTACTTC. Protein: CSAHRVETQYF.

This clonotype appeared a few times. This rearrangement joins TRBV20-1 to TRBJ2-3, with D unclear. Between the trimmed V and J ends, which lost 0 bases and 1 base, there was a span of 8 bases. Germline CDR1 reads DFQATT; CDR2 reads SNEGSKA (reference sequence). The CDR3 has 14 residues. This CDR3 reads CSARDMGRTDTQYF. CDR3 nucleotide sequence: TGCAGTGCTAGAGATATGGGCCGCACAGATACGCAGTATTTT.

The gene calls are TRBV6-2 or TRBV6-3 and TRBJ1-1; TRBD1 matches at 10 bases. CDR1 MNHEY and CDR2 SVGEGT come from the germline V gene. The length of the CDR3 is 17 residues. The V segment lost 2 bases and the J segment 5 bases; nucleotides outside the gene matches: 11. The CDR3, as DNA: TGTGCCAGCAGTTACCATCGACAGGGGGCAACGGGTACTGAAGCTTTCTTT. Protein product: CASSYHRQGATGTEAFF.

Ten or more counts support this clonotype. As DNA, the CDR3 is TGTGCCACCAGTGACCCCGGGACAGCACCCTATGGCTACACCTTC. Residues: CATSDPGTAPYGYTF. The J gene is TRBJ1-2, the V gene TRBV24-1; the match to TRBD1 covers 7 bases. Germline lookup yields CDR1 KGHDR and CDR2 SFDVKD. This CDR3 is 15 amino acids long. V lost 4 bases to trimming and J lost 4 bases; unmatched junction nucleotides: 8.

This clonotype appeared a few times. The chain links TRBV29-1 to TRBJ1-2; TRBD1 matches at 7 bases. The CDR3 length is 13 residues. The V segment lost 6 bases and the J segment 4 bases; nucleotides outside the gene matches: 8. In germline, CDR1 is SQVTM, CDR2 ANQGSEA. CDR3 region: CSVWEDRVYGYTF. The CDR3 coding sequence is TGCAGCGTGTGGGAAGACAGGGTCTATGGCTACACCTTC. The whole variable domain, remainder taken from reference TRBV29-1 and TRBJ1-2, is SAVISQKPSRDICQRGTSLTIQCQVDSQVTMMFWYRQQPGQSLTLIATANQGSEATYESGFVIDKFPISRPNLTFSTLTVSNMSPEDSSIYLCSVWEDRVYGYTFGSGTRLTVV.

This clonotype was detected ten times or more. The genes are TRBV7-2 and TRBJ2-1; 12 bases agree with TRBD2. Germline assignment: CDR1 SGHTA and CDR2 FQGNSA. The V segment lost 5 bases and the J segment 8 bases; nucleotides outside the gene matches: 4. The CDR3 is 14 residues long. The CDR3 region is CASSLGLAGHEQFF. The CDR3 coding sequence is TGTGCCAGCAGCCTAGGACTAGCGGGACATGAGCAGTTCTTC.

This clonotype came up a few times. CDR3 nucleotide sequence: TGTGCCAGCAGCTTGTATCAGGGGGACACCGGGGAGCTGTTTTTT. It yields the protein CASSLYQGDTGELFF. This sequence joins TRBV5-5 and TRBJ2-2, with 7 bases that match TRBD1. Germline-derived CDR1 and CDR2 are SGHKS and YYEKEE (reference sequence). This CDR3 comprises 15 residues. The trim removed 1 base at V and 3 bases at J, leaving 3 bases unmatched.

The V call is TRBV28, the J call TRBJ2-3; a possible D gene is TRBD2 (6 bases). Germline CDR1 and CDR2: MDHEN and SYDVKM. The CDR3 is 19 residues long. The germline V and J ends were trimmed by 3 bases and 3 bases, with 25 bases remaining between them. CDR3 loop: CASSFTPRGMAGRTDTQYF. The CDR3, as DNA: TGTGCCAGCAGTTTTACCCCACGGGGGATGGCGGGAAGGACAGATACGCAGTATTTT. Full variable domain (missing parts from reference TRBV28 and TRBJ2-3): DVKVTQSSRYLVKRTGEKVFLECVQDMDHENMFWYRQDPGLGLRLIYFSYDVKMKEKGDIPEGYSVSREKKERFSLILESASTNQTSMYLCASSFTPRGMAGRTDTQYFGPGTRLTVL.

The rearrangement uses TRBV4-1 and TRBJ2-1; TRBD2 matches 9 bases. V was pared by 5 bases and J by 5 bases, with 16 bases of the junction left unmatched. In germline, CDR1 is MGHRA, CDR2 YSYEKL. The CDR3 is 18 residues long. The CDR3: CASSSNPGLAGQNNEQFF. The CDR3 bases are TGCGCCAGCAGCTCGAATCCGGGACTAGCAGGTCAGAACAATGAGCAGTTCTTC.

The rearrangement links TRBV27 to TRBJ2-2; 7 positions agree with TRBD2. CDR3 length: 15 residues. CDR1 is MNHEY and CDR2 is SMNVEV in the germline V gene (reference sequence). J lost 5 bases, V lost 2 bases, and 5 bases had no gene match. As DNA, the CDR3 is TGTGCCAGCAGTTTAACCCTGGGACTAACCGGGGAGCTGTTTTTT. This sequence encodes CASSLTLGLTGELFF.